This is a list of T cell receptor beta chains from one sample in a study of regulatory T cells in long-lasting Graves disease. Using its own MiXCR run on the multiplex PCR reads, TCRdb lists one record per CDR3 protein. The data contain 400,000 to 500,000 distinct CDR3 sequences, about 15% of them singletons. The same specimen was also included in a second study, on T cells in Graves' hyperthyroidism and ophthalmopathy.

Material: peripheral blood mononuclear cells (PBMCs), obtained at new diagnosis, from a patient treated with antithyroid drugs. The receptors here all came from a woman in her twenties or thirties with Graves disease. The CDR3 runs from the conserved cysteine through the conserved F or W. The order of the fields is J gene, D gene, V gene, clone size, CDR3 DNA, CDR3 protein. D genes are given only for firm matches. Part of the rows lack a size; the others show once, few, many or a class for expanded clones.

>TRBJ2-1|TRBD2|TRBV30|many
TGTGCCTGGAGACGACTAGCGGGAGGCCCCAATGAGCAGTTCTTC
CAWRRLAGGPNEQFF
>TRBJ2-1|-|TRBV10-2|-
TGCGCCAGCAGTGAACTAACAGGGTTCAATGAGCAGTTCTTC
CASSELTGFNEQFF
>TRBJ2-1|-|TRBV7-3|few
TGTGCCAGCAGCTTAATAGGCAGGGGTGTTGAGCAGTTCTTC
CASSLIGRGVEQFF
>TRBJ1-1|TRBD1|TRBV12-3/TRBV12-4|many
TGTGCCAGCAGTTTCCCCGGACAGGGGGAAGCTTTCTTT
CASSFPGQGEAFF
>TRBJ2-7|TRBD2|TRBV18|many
TGTGCCAGCTCACCTCCTAGCGGGAGGGCCTCCTCTTACGAGCAGTACTTC
CASSPPSGRASSYEQYF
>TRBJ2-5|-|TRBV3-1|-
TGTGCCAGCAGCGAAGATGAGGTTAGGGGCCGGGACTTC
CASSEDEVRGRDF
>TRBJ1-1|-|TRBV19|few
TGTGCCAGTAGTACCCCTGGGTGGGAGAACACTGAAGCTTTCTTT
CASSTPGWENTEAFF
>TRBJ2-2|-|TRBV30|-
TGTGCCTGGAGAGGGGATTCGAACACCGGGGAGCTGTTTTTT
CAWRGDSNTGELFF
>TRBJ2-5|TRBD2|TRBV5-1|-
TGCGCCAGCAACCGAGGACTAGCGGTCATAGAGACCCAGTACTTC
CASNRGLAVIETQYF
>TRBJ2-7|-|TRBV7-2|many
TGTGCCAGCAGCTTAGTCCGGGACATGCGGCAGTACTTC
CASSLVRDMRQYF
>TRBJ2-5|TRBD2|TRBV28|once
TGTGCAAGCAGTTTCTCCCTGGAGGGGACCAGCGGGAGTAGCGGGGAGACCCAGTACTTC
CASSFSLEGTSGSSGETQYF
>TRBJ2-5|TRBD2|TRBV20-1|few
TGCAGTGCTAGCGTGGGACTAGCGGGAGTGGGATGGGAGACCCAGTACTTC
CSASVGLAGVGWETQYF
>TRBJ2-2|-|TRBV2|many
TGTGCCAGCAGGTATTGGACTTCCAACACCGGGGAGCTGTTTTTT
CASRYWTSNTGELFF